These 18 T cell receptor beta chains came from one sample sequenced in a study of shared clonotypes between healthy human individuals. Measured with immunoSEQ multiplex PCR; TCRdb has only the in-frame clones, and not every one. The sample contains some 1.5 million clones, approximately 96% of which appear only once. The specimen was naive CD4+ T cells sorted from blood. The subset here: CD45RA+ positively selected. Receptors originate from a man aged 30-40 years in good health.

The DNA for the CDR3 is TGCGCCAGCAGCTTGGTACTAGCGGGACAGGATGAGCAGTTCTTC. This encodes CASSLVLAGQDEQFF. V usage is TRBV5-1 and J usage is TRBJ2-1; 10 nucleotides match TRBD2. The CDR3 loop spans 15 amino acids. Germline values: CDR1 SGHRS, CDR2 YFSETQ. V gave up 0 bases and J gave up 8 bases; unmatched junction bases: 5.

J is TRBJ1-5 and V is TRBV27; perhaps TRBD1 as D (5 bases). V was cut by 5 bases and J by 6 bases, with 17 bases left in between. The CDR3 has 15 amino acids. Germline V lookup: CDR1 MNHEY, CDR2 SMNVEV (reference sequence). DNA for the CDR3: TGTGCCAGCAGTCCGTGGATGGGGCAGGGTCAGCCCCAGCATTTT. It codes for CASSPWMGQGQPQHF.

The chain recombines TRBV7-9 with TRBJ2-3; 11 bases fit TRBD2. This CDR3 has 15 amino acids. The trim removed 5 bases at V and 3 bases at J, leaving 4 bases unmatched. Germline V gives CDR1 SEHNR, CDR2 FQNEAQ (reference sequence). The DNA for the CDR3 is TGTGCCAGCAGCCAACTAGCGGGAGCAACAGATACGCAGTATTTT. It translates to CASSQLAGATDTQYF.

The genes are TRBV19 and TRBJ1-2; possible D gene TRBD1, 5 bases. Germline V CDR1 and CDR2: LNHDA, SQIVND (reference sequence). V lost 5 bases and J 5 bases, leaving 15 bases between the germline ends. This CDR3 region has 14 residues. This CDR3 reads CASSPGTGTYGYTF. DNA of the CDR3: TGTGCCAGTAGTCCCGGGACGGGAACGTATGGCTACACCTTC.

The chain couples TRBV5-1 to TRBJ1-2, with 7 bases matching TRBD1. V dropped 1 base and J dropped 7; count of bases not matched to a gene: 10. The CDR3 has 15 residues. Looked up from germline, CDR1 is SGHRS and CDR2 is YFSETQ. CDR3 loop: CASSLPGTAESGYTF. The CDR3 region has the DNA TGCGCCAGCAGCTTGCCAGGGACAGCTGAAAGTGGCTACACCTTC.

This sequence joins TRBV11-3 and TRBJ2-7, with D perhaps matching TRBD2 (6 bases). Trimming stripped 2 bases from V and 5 bases from J, with 10 bases between. Germline V lookup: CDR1 SGHNT, CDR2 YENEEA. The CDR3 loop spans 13 amino acids. In DNA form, the CDR3 reads TGTGCCAGCAGCTTATTTTGGGGGGACGAGCAGTACTTC. Its protein product is CASSLFWGDEQYF.

The J gene is TRBJ2-1, the V gene TRBV5-1; TRBD2 aligns across 11 bases. V trimming: 0 bases; J trimming: 3 bases; junction bases outside the gene matches: 2. The CDR3 is made up of 16 amino acids. The germline V gene encodes CDR1 SGHRS and CDR2 YFSETQ. CDR3 DNA sequence: TGCGCCAGCAGCTTGGTGGGGACTAGCGGCTACAATGAGCAGTTCTTC. Its protein is CASSLVGTSGYNEQFF.

This sequence joins TRBV7-2 and TRBJ1-2; D is perhaps TRBD1 (6 bases). The CDR3 totals 16 residues. Germline values: CDR1 SGHTA, CDR2 FQGNSA. Trimming cost V 3 bases and J 0 bases, with 14 bases left between them. The CDR3, as DNA: TGTGCCAGCAGCTTTGGGTTGGGGGCAGCTAACTATGGCTACACCTTC. The encoded protein is CASSFGLGAANYGYTF.

The rearrangement joins TRBV9 to TRBJ1-2, with D possibly matching TRBD1 (5 bases). The V and J ends lost 4 bases and 8 bases respectively, with 15 bases between them. The CDR3 length is 13 residues. Germline V lookup: CDR1 SGDLS, CDR2 YYNGEE. The CDR3 coding sequence is TGTGCCAGCAGCCCCACCCGGGGCGGGGGCTACACCTTC. Translation: CASSPTRGGGYTF.

V is TRBV5-1 and J is TRBJ2-3; 16 bases fit TRBD2. The CDR3 totals 20 residues. The ends lost 3 bases at V and 2 bases at J; junction bases unmatched: 12. Germline V gives CDR1 SGHRS, CDR2 YFSETQ. In DNA, the CDR3 is TGCGCCAGCAGCTCACCGGGACTAGCGGGAGGGCCCGGACACACAGATACGCAGTATTTT. Translation gives CASSSPGLAGGPGHTDTQYF.

The chain employs TRBV11-2 and TRBJ1-6; TRBD1 is a possible D gene (6 bases). The CDR3 runs 15 residues. V gave up 0 bases and J gave up 5 bases, with 8 bases separating them. In germline, CDR1 is SGHAT, CDR2 FQNNGV. CDR3 coding DNA: TGTGCCAGCAGCTTAGAGGCAGGGGATAATTCACCCCTCCACTTT. Translated, it gives CASSLEAGDNSPLHF.

This clone was detected only once. This chain links TRBV30 with TRBJ2-1; 10 bases are shared with TRBD2. Germline loops: CDR1 GTSNPN, CDR2 SVGIG (reference sequence). This CDR3 is 12 amino acids long. V gave up 4 bases and J gave up 10 bases; unmatched junction bases: 4. CDR3 sequence (DNA): TGTGCCTGGACTAGCGGGAGACTGGAGCAGTTCTTC. This codes for CAWTSGRLEQFF.

The V call is TRBV5-6, the J call TRBJ2-3, with TRBD1 as a possible D gene (5 bases). V was shortened by 2 bases and J by 0 bases, with 7 bases between the two germline ends. Germline assignment: CDR1 SGHDT and CDR2 YYEEEE. CDR3 length: 14 amino acids. In DNA, the CDR3 is TGTGCCAGCAGCTTCCAGGGTAGCACAGATACGCAGTATTTT. Its protein product is CASSFQGSTDTQYF.

J is TRBJ2-7 and V is TRBV4-1, with D perhaps TRBD1 (5 bases). The CDR3 covers 15 residues. V dropped 1 base and J dropped 3 bases, with 13 bases sitting between them. Germline V gene sequence: CDR1 MGHRA, CDR2 YSYEKL. CDR3 loop: CASSQVLQEFYEQYF. CDR3 coding DNA: TGCGCCAGCAGCCAAGTGCTACAGGAGTTCTACGAGCAGTACTTC.

As for this clone: This CDR3 is also generated by other DNA sequences in the sample. This chain links TRBV2 with TRBJ1-1; 8 positions match TRBD1. The CDR3 spans 14 residues. Per the germline V gene, CDR1 is SNHLY and CDR2 is FYNNEI. After removal of 4 bases from V and 2 bases from J, the junction contained 3 bases not matched to a gene. The CDR3 is CASSVDRGNTEAFF. The DNA of the CDR3 is TGTGCCAGCAGTGTAGACAGGGGCAACACTGAAGCTTTCTTT. The full variable domain, rest sourced from reference TRBV2 and TRBJ1-1, is EPEVTQTPSHQVTQMGQEVILRCVPISNHLYFYWYRQILGQKVEFLVSFYNNEISEKSEIFDDQFSVERPDGSNFTLKIRSTKLEDSAMYFCASSVDRGNTEAFFGQGTRLTVV.

The chain has TRBV18 and TRBJ2-3; 9 bases are a match to TRBD1. Germline lookup yields CDR1 KGHSH and CDR2 LQKENI. V lost 3 bases to trimming and J lost 0 bases; unmatched junction nucleotides: 10. The CDR3 has 18 amino acids. CDR3 in amino acids: CASSPDQAGTGSTDTQYF. Here the CDR3 DNA reads TGTGCCAGCTCACCGGACCAAGCCGGGACAGGGAGCACAGATACGCAGTATTTT.

J is TRBJ2-7 and V is TRBV27; D is uncertain. Looked up from germline, CDR1 is MNHEY and CDR2 is SMNVEV (reference sequence). There are 17 residues in the CDR3. V lost 5 bases, J lost 4 bases, and 24 bases lay in between. This chain's CDR3 is CASSPIHMAPLRYEQYF. CDR3 coding DNA: TGTGCCAGCAGTCCCATTCATATGGCCCCCCTTCGGTACGAGCAGTACTTC.

This clone was seen just once. This sequence joins TRBV5-1 and TRBJ2-3, with D perhaps matching TRBD2 (5 bases). The CDR3 loop spans 15 amino acids. The ends were cut back, 4 bases at V and 5 bases at J, with 17 bases in the middle. Germline V gene data show CDR1 as SGHRS and CDR2 as YFSETQ. CDR3 sequence (DNA): TGCGCCAGCAGCACCGGGCCTAGCCCTAGAGATACGCAGTATTTT. Amino acid sequence: CASSTGPSPRDTQYF.